This entry describes one TCR beta chain. As yet, its antigen is unknown. Donors sampled were nominally healthy, though unrecorded immune exposures were likely. This PCR relied on a set of 60 Vbeta primers and 13 Jbeta primers. Measured with immunoSEQ multiplex PCR; TCRdb has only the in-frame clones, and not every one. The data contain some 99,000 clones, 76% of them seen just once; the ten biggest clones take up less than 9.5%. J gave up 6 bases and V 3 bases, and 2 bases lay outside the gene matches. The CDR3 contains 15 residues. Germline assignment: CDR1 ENHRY and CDR2 SYGVKD. This sample is drawn from a study of cytomegalovirus exposure and HLA in healthy donors. Notes on the study in general: In most subjects, TCR beta sequences reportedly gave accurate predictions of HLA-A and HLA-B alleles. Immune exposure data for these donors was limited to CMV serostatus. Cytomegalovirus-associated status was assigned to more than 150 TCR beta chains.

The sequencing sample was made of PBMCs. This rearrangement joins TRBV10-3 to TRBJ1-6, with TRBD1 matching over 10 bases. The receptor comes from a woman aged 45-60 years in good health and CMV-seropositive. This CDR3 is CAISDRTGGNSPLHF. CDR3 in DNA: TGTGCCATCAGTGATCGGACAGGGGGTAATTCACCCCTCCACTTT.